A single sample gave rise to the 4 T cell receptor beta chains below, sequenced in a study of patients and donors after allogeneic stem cell transplantation. TCRdb recomputed calls from the RT-PCR reads with MiXCR, one row per CDR3 protein. The table lists some 9,800 distinct CDR3 sequences, about 6.2% of them singletons. The source material was blood, either unsorted or a sorted T cell fraction (not recorded which). The receptor set was obtained from a human donor who was either an allogeneic HSCT recipient or a stem cell or donor lymphocyte infusion donor (not recorded which). It is not recorded whose cells these are; they may come from a transplant donor.

Ten or more counts support this clonotype. V and J are TRBV29-1 and TRBJ2-3, with TRBD2 matching 11 bases. This CDR3 is built from 14 residues. Germline assignment: CDR1 SQVTM and CDR2 ANQGSEA. The junction had 2 bases not matched to a gene; V was cut back by 4 bases and J by 2 bases. CDR3 DNA: TGCAGCGTTGGACTAGCGGGGACCACAGATACGCAGTATTTT. Residues: CSVGLAGTTDTQYF.

CDR3 nucleotide sequence: TGCAGTGCCATTACTAGCAGCACAGATACGCAGTATTTT. This encodes CSAITSSTDTQYF. This rearrangement joins TRBV20-1 to TRBJ2-3, with D possibly matching TRBD2 (6 bases). Germline CDR1 and CDR2: DFQATT and SNEGSKA (reference sequence). Trimming stripped 6 bases from V and 0 bases from J, with 10 bases between. The CDR3 has 13 amino acids.

This clonotype was seen repeatedly, ten times or more. The chain couples TRBV18 to TRBJ2-2; D unresolved. Trimming left V 6 bases short and J 4 bases short, with 15 bases between. The CDR3 covers 15 residues. Germline assignment: CDR1 KGHSH and CDR2 LQKENI. The DNA for the CDR3 is TGTGCCAGCTCCCTCAAGGCCTCAGGCACCGGGGAGCTGTTTTTT. This codes for CASSLKASGTGELFF.

This clonotype has a count of ten or more. V usage is TRBV7-2 and J usage is TRBJ2-7; 8 positions agree with TRBD2. The CDR3 sequence is 14 residues long. V lost 3 bases and J lost 5; bases outside the gene matches: 6. In germline, CDR1 is SGHTA, CDR2 FQGNSA. The CDR3 nucleotides are TGTGCCAGCAGCTTTCGGGGGGGAAGAGACGAGCAGTACTTC. Translated, it gives CASSFRGGRDEQYF.